This T cell receptor (beta chain) was recovered during a study of T-cell reconstitution after alpha-beta-depleted transplantation in children. General study findings and limits: Fresh T-cell production supplied most of the T-cell counts and diversity seen one year after transplant. Several patients had high TCRbeta diversity at day 60; it came from surviving recipient T cells and thymic progenitors. Roughly two months post-transplant, alpha-beta T cells reportedly originated from several hundred graft clones that had expanded.

CDR1 and CDR2 (germline): MNHNS, SASEGT. The CDR3 sequence is 15 residues long. With 0 bases clipped from V and 2 bases from J, the junction kept 2 bases outside the gene matches. A TCRbeta library incorporating unique molecular identifiers was prepared. TCRdb called the PCR reads again in MiXCR, with one record for every CDR3 protein. The table shows about 300,000 distinct CDR3 sequences, with around 7.3% occurring only once. A few counts support this clonotype. The antigen remains unidentified. The gene calls are TRBV6-1 and TRBJ2-7; 9 nucleotides align to TRBD1. The TCR originated in a female patient aged 2 to 10 who had a stem cell transplant for Fanconi anemia, so the T cells may come from the graft donor. The sequencing used peripheral blood, collected 360 days after TCRalphabeta/CD19-depleted stem cell transplant. CDR3 amino acids: CASSEAGTGTYEQYF. The CDR3 DNA is TGTGCCAGCAGTGAAGCCGGGACAGGGACCTACGAGCAGTACTTC.